The 19 T cell receptor beta chains reported below all come from one sample, sequenced in a study of cytomegalovirus exposure and HLA in healthy donors. PCR amplification relied on 60 Vbeta primers (plus 13 Jbeta primers). Profiled with immunoSEQ multiplex PCR; TCRdb holds only in-frame clones, not every one. The sample records roughly 81,000 clones, around 79% being singletons. The source material was PBMCs. The receptors come from a man in his thirties or forties in good health and CMV-seronegative.

The CDR3 spells CASSLGGTGGMGNQPQHF. CDR3 nucleotide sequence: TGTGCCAGCAGCCTGGGGGGGACAGGGGGTATGGGCAATCAGCCCCAGCATTTT. J is TRBJ1-5 and V is TRBV28; 11 bases fit TRBD1. V gave up 6 bases and J gave up 2 bases; unmatched junction bases: 12. This CDR3 has 18 amino acids. The germline V gene encodes CDR1 MDHEN and CDR2 SYDVKM.

This chain links TRBV6-5 with TRBJ2-7; 8 nucleotides align to TRBD2. V lost 10 bases, J lost 4 bases, and 9 bases stayed unmatched. CDR3 length: 13 amino acids. The germline V gene has CDR1 MNHEY and CDR2 SVGAGI. In DNA, the CDR3 is TGTGCCACGGGGGGGCGAAATTTTTACGAGCAGTACTTC. Translation: CATGGRNFYEQYF.

V and J are TRBV7-9 and TRBJ2-2; 9 bases fit TRBD2. The germline V gene has CDR1 SEHNR and CDR2 FQNEAQ (reference sequence). V was pared by 7 bases and J by 7 bases, with 13 bases of the junction left unmatched. The CDR3 consists of 16 residues. The CDR3 nucleotides are TGTGCCAGCACCGAGGGGGCTAGCGGGACGGTCGGGGAGCTGTTTTTT. Its protein is CASTEGASGTVGELFF.

The genes are TRBV9 and TRBJ1-2; D possibly corresponds to TRBD1 (5 bases). CDR3 length equals 14 residues. Germline assignment: CDR1 SGDLS and CDR2 YYNGEE. V lost 3 bases and J lost 8, with 17 bases in between. The CDR3 protein is CASSDSWGEGGYTF. The CDR3 nucleotides read TGTGCCAGCAGCGACTCATGGGGGGAAGGCGGCTACACCTTC.

The rearrangement uses TRBV13 and TRBJ2-1; 8 bases agree with TRBD1. Germline values: CDR1 PRHDT, CDR2 FYEKMQ (reference sequence). V was pared by 2 bases and J by 7 bases, with 13 bases of the junction left unmatched. The CDR3 is 17 amino acids. The CDR3: CASSLSRLWDRSNEQFF. For the CDR3, the DNA is TGTGCCAGCAGCTTATCGCGTCTGTGGGACAGGTCAAATGAGCAGTTCTTC.

The chain joins TRBV28 to TRBJ1-4; 9 bases agree with TRBD1. Germline V gives CDR1 MDHEN, CDR2 SYDVKM. The CDR3 is 14 amino acids. Trimming at V came to 4 bases and at J to 11 bases, leaving 8 bases not matched to a gene. Here the CDR3 reads CASSSRQGGEKLFF. The CDR3 DNA sequence: TGTGCCAGCAGTTCCCGACAGGGGGGGGAGAAACTGTTTTTT.

The chain joins TRBV5-1 to TRBJ1-4; 11 positions match TRBD1. CDR1 is SGHRS and CDR2 is YFSETQ in the germline V gene. The CDR3 runs 15 residues. The ends lost 5 bases at V and 3 bases at J; junction bases unmatched: 3. The CDR3 DNA reads TGCGCCAGCAGGGACAGGGGGCTGCCTAATGAAAAACTGTTTTTT. It yields the protein CASRDRGLPNEKLFF.

This chain uses TRBV30 with TRBJ1-5, with D hard to call. Germline V gene lookup returns CDR1 GTSNPN and CDR2 SVGIG (reference sequence). The CDR3 is 14 amino acids. Trimming shortened V by 4 bases and J by 3 bases, and 13 bases separated the two germline ends. The CDR3 sequence: CAWTSGGFNQPQHF. The DNA of the CDR3 is TGTGCCTGGACATCCGGCGGATTCAATCAGCCCCAGCATTTT.

The J gene is TRBJ2-7, the V gene TRBV6-5, with no clear D. This CDR3 spans 16 amino acids. The germline V gene encodes CDR1 MNHEY and CDR2 SVGAGI. V lost 2 bases and J 5 bases, leaving 19 bases between the germline ends. CDR3 amino acids: CASSYDVSHMGNEQYF. As DNA, the CDR3 is TGTGCCAGCAGTTACGACGTCAGCCATATGGGCAACGAGCAGTACTTC.

This clone was seen just once. The chain is built from TRBV5-1 and TRBJ1-4; TRBD1 matches at 7 bases. J lost 4 bases, V lost 2 bases, and 8 bases had no gene match. The length of the CDR3 is 16 residues. CDR1 is SGHRS and CDR2 is YFSETQ in the germline V gene. This chain's CDR3 is CASSLMTTGNNEKLFF. The CDR3 nucleotides read TGCGCCAGCAGCTTAATGACGACAGGGAATAATGAAAAACTGTTTTTT.

In nucleotides, the CDR3 is TGCGCCAGCAGCCAAGACCCCAAACAGGTGGTAAAGACCCAGTACTTC. Protein product: CASSQDPKQVVKTQYF. The gene calls are TRBV4-1 and TRBJ2-5; D perhaps matches TRBD1 (5 bases). The CDR3 covers 16 residues. CDR1 and CDR2 from the germline V gene are MGHRA and YSYEKL. V was clipped by 0 bases and J by 6 bases, with 17 bases between them.

This chain connects TRBV7-2 to TRBJ2-3; D perhaps matches TRBD2 (6 bases). V was clipped by 4 bases and J by 14 bases, with 13 bases between them. Germline V lookup: CDR1 SGHTA, CDR2 FQGNSA. This CDR3 has 11 amino acids. The CDR3 DNA reads TGTGCCAGCAGCTCGGACTACCCGCGGTATTTT. Its translation: CASSSDYPRYF.

This chain joins TRBV5-4 and TRBJ2-3; tentative D call: TRBD2 (7 bases). Per the germline V gene, CDR1 is SGHNT and CDR2 is YYREEE (reference sequence). Trimming took off 3 bases at V and 0 bases at J, with 14 bases between the two ends. This CDR3 is 16 amino acids long. The CDR3 is CASSWGGGLSTDTQYF. The DNA for the CDR3 is TGTGCCAGCAGCTGGGGGGGCGGGTTAAGCACAGATACGCAGTATTTT.

V gene TRBV20-1 combines with J gene TRBJ1-2, with D possibly TRBD1 on 5 matching bases. V lost 5 bases to trimming and J lost 4 bases, with 8 bases between them. This CDR3 region has 11 residues. Germline V lookup: CDR1 DFQATT, CDR2 SNEGSKA (reference sequence). This chain's CDR3 is CSAPGGYGYTF. CDR3 nucleotides: TGCAGTGCTCCCGGGGGCTATGGCTACACCTTC.

The V call is TRBV5-6, the J call TRBJ2-5; a weak D match, TRBD1 (5 bases). The CDR3 runs 14 residues. Trimming pared 10 bases from V and 5 bases from J, leaving 21 bases between. Germline CDR1 is SGHDT and CDR2 is YYEEEE. The CDR3 DNA is TGTGCCGGCTCAAACCTATGGAAGGGGGAGACCCAGTACTTC. Its translation: CAGSNLWKGETQYF. The variable domain in full, with the rest retrieved from reference TRBV5-6 and TRBJ2-5, is DAGVTQSPTHLIKTRGQQVTLRCSPKSGHDTVSWYQQALGQGPQFIFQYYEEEERQRGNFPDRFSGHQFPNYSSELNVNALLLGDSALYLCAGSNLWKGETQYFGPGTRLLVL.

CDR3: CASSYSGRGEDGYTF. Written as DNA, the CDR3 is TGTGCCAGCAGTTACTCGGGTAGGGGTGAGGATGGCTACACCTTC. The chain is built from TRBV6-5 and TRBJ1-2, with D possibly matching TRBD1 (5 bases). The CDR3 consists of 15 residues. The germline gives CDR1 MNHEY, CDR2 SVGAGI. V was trimmed by 0 bases and J by 6 bases, leaving 14 bases between them.

The chain carries TRBV27 and TRBJ2-3; D gene unclear. V was trimmed by 4 bases and J by 0 bases, leaving 8 bases between them. The CDR3 sequence is 14 residues long. The germline V gene encodes CDR1 MNHEY and CDR2 SMNVEV (reference sequence). CDR3 loop: CASSSVRSTDTQYF. The CDR3 coding sequence is TGTGCCAGCAGTTCTGTTCGTAGCACAGATACGCAGTATTTT.

This chain joins TRBV5-4 and TRBJ2-3; D is undetermined. Germline assignment: CDR1 SGHNT and CDR2 YYREEE (reference sequence). The CDR3 spans 13 residues. Trimming left V 3 bases short and J 1 base short, with 6 bases between. This CDR3 reads CASSSIGTDTQYF. DNA for the CDR3: TGTGCCAGCAGCTCCATTGGCACAGATACGCAGTATTTT.

This rearrangement joins TRBV4-1 to TRBJ2-7; 10 bases align to TRBD1. The V gene end was trimmed by 4 bases and the J gene end by 4 bases; junction bases not matched to a gene: 4. Germline CDR1 and CDR2: MGHRA and YSYEKL. The CDR3 runs to 14 residues. The CDR3 loop reads CASSLGQGTYEQYF. The CDR3 nucleotides are TGCGCCAGCAGCCTGGGACAGGGGACGTACGAGCAGTACTTC.